A single sample is the source of the 8 T cell receptor beta chains below, sequenced in a study of CD8 T cells in ankylosing spondylitis. TCRdb fed the 5' RACE reads into MiXCR, producing one record per CDR3 protein. The table records nearly 350,000 distinct CDR3 sequences, roughly 15% of them present only once. Sequences were obtained from blood, either unsorted or a sorted T cell fraction (not recorded which). All receptors come from a male donor with ankylosing spondylitis or in good health (not recorded which).

The chain carries TRBV10-2 and TRBJ1-1, with 7 nucleotides matching TRBD1. Germline V gene lookup returns CDR1 WSHSY and CDR2 SAAADI. V was pared by 8 bases and J by 4 bases, with 7 bases of the junction left unmatched. The CDR3 contains 13 residues. CDR3 DNA: TGCGCCAGCGACAGGGTTGGGGGCACTGAAGCTTTCTTT. It codes for CASDRVGGTEAFF.

The chain links TRBV4-2 to TRBJ2-2, with 8 bases aligning to TRBD2. The V and J ends lost 0 bases and 1 base, in that order; junction bases with no gene match: 1. The CDR3 is made up of 16 amino acids. Germline-derived CDR1 and CDR2 are LGHNA and YNFKEQ. The CDR3 protein is CASSQELAVNTGELFF. The CDR3, as DNA: TGTGCCAGCAGCCAAGAACTAGCGGTGAACACCGGGGAGCTGTTTTTT.

The chain uses TRBV6-1 and TRBJ2-1, with D tentatively TRBD1 or TRBD2 (6 bases each). Per germline, CDR1 MNHNS and CDR2 SASEGT. The CDR3 is made up of 14 amino acids. The germline V and J ends were trimmed by 3 bases and 6 bases, with 12 bases remaining between them. The DNA for the CDR3 is TGTGCCAGCAGTGACCGGGGGCGCGTCAATGAGCAGTTCTTC. Translation gives CASSDRGRVNEQFF.

In this sample, this clonotype turned up many times. The chain uses TRBV5-1 and TRBJ2-5; D gene unclear. This CDR3 spans 13 amino acids. CDR1 is SGHRS, CDR2 YFSETQ, per germline. V shed 0 bases and J shed 6 bases, with 9 bases lying between them. The CDR3 is CASSLDSVKTQYF. CDR3 DNA: TGCGCCAGCAGCTTGGATTCCGTGAAGACCCAGTACTTC.

The V gene is TRBV12-3 or TRBV12-4, the J gene TRBJ1-1; D is undetermined. Trimming took 5 bases from V and 1 from J, leaving 8 bases between them. CDR3 length equals 13 residues. CDR3 nucleotides: TGTGCCAGCAGTGCCCCAGAGAACACTGAAGCTTTCTTT. Its protein product is CASSAPENTEAFF.

This clonotype has a handful of counts. The chain recombines TRBV5-1 with TRBJ2-1; 9 bases line up with TRBD1. V shed 1 base, J shed 7 bases, and the junction held 6 bases outside the gene matches. CDR1 is SGHRS, CDR2 YFSETQ, per germline. The CDR3 is made up of 15 amino acids. CDR3 in amino acids: CASSLPGTGSNEQFF. CDR3 DNA sequence: TGCGCCAGCAGCTTGCCCGGGACAGGGAGTAATGAGCAGTTCTTC.

The rearrangement links TRBV18 to TRBJ1-1; D remains unclear. CDR1 and CDR2 (germline): KGHSH, LQKENI. This CDR3 contains 13 residues. Trimming cost V 3 bases and J 5 bases, with 10 bases left between them. CDR3 region: CASSPISWTEAFF. CDR3 nucleotide sequence: TGTGCCAGCTCACCGATAAGTTGGACTGAAGCTTTCTTT.

The rearrangement links TRBV20-1 to TRBJ2-7; D may be TRBD1 or TRBD2 (5 bases each). Germline CDR1 DFQATT, CDR2 SNEGSKA (reference sequence). The CDR3 covers 12 residues. Trimming took 5 bases from V and 11 from J, leaving 19 bases between them. The CDR3 loop is CSAAPGPRREYF. For the CDR3, the DNA is TGCAGTGCTGCACCGGGACCTAGGCGGGAGTACTTC.